Listed below are T cell receptor beta chains from one sample, sequenced in a study of CD8 T cells in Susac syndrome. TCRdb independently ran MiXCR on the immunoSEQ multiplex PCR reads; one entry per CDR3 protein. The sample consists of about 210,000 distinct CDR3 sequences, less than 95% of them appearing once. The sample comprised CD4+ T cells from PBMCs. Receptors originate from a human donor with Susac syndrome. Each CDR3 is given with its conserved first and last residue. The D gene is left open where the match is weak. Not every row has a clone size; where given, it reads once, few, many or a size class.

cdr3_length | clone_size | j_call | v_call | d_call | cdr3_aa
17 | - | TRBJ1-3 | TRBV5-6 | - | CASSPRRGRDSENTIYF
13 | - | TRBJ2-7 | TRBV27 | - | CASSPATTTRQYF
17 | - | TRBJ2-5 | TRBV9 | TRBD1 | CASSVGETGGIRETQYF
13 | - | TRBJ2-7 | TRBV12-3/TRBV12-4 | TRBD1 | CASSNRGVDEQYF
14 | - | TRBJ2-5 | TRBV30 | TRBD1 | CAWSQTGVGETQYF
18 | - | TRBJ1-5 | TRBV7-2 | TRBD1 | CASSSRPGTGYSNQPQHF
15 | - | TRBJ1-5 | TRBV18 | - | CASSPAGSLNQPQHF
15 | - | TRBJ2-4 | TRBV3-1 | - | CASSQEPDKIAVQYF
15 | - | TRBJ2-3 | TRBV5-1 | TRBD1 | CASRDLQGPTDTQYF
17 | - | TRBJ2-1 | TRBV12-3/TRBV12-4 | - | CASSFGGTGGRYNEQFF
14 | - | TRBJ2-7 | TRBV20-1 | TRBD1 | CSALPRTGPDEQYF
18 | - | TRBJ1-2 | TRBV5-4 | - | CASSLSVLNFPTGYGYTF
11 | - | TRBJ1-2 | TRBV6-1 | - | CASSELRSYTF
15 | - | TRBJ2-5 | TRBV20-1 | TRBD2 | CSAPIPREGRETQYF
12 | - | TRBJ1-4 | TRBV30 | - | CAWSRRHEKLFF
15 | - | TRBJ1-2 | TRBV19 | TRBD1 | CASRTGASIGYGYTF
16 | - | TRBJ1-2 | TRBV5-4 | TRBD1 | CASSIGQVLEQDGYTF
14 | - | TRBJ2-1 | TRBV19 | - | CASSLSSSYNEQFF
19 | - | TRBJ2-5 | TRBV4-3 | - | CASSLNGTRDPSNPWAQYF
15 | - | TRBJ2-7 | TRBV5-1 | - | CASSLSGVGSYEQYF
18 | - | TRBJ2-2 | TRBV27 | TRBD2 | CASRLRAGGYANTGELFF
16 | - | TRBJ2-3 | TRBV11-2 | TRBD1 | CASSLGGDREGDTQYF
14 | - | TRBJ1-5 | TRBV3-1 | - | CASSQGASNQPQHF
14 | - | TRBJ1-2 | TRBV29-1 | - | CSVEDLKGNYGYTF
15 | - | TRBJ2-5 | TRBV15 | TRBD2 | CATSSFAGGSETQYF
16 | - | TRBJ1-6 | TRBV7-9 | TRBD1 | CASSWDSDSGNSPLHF
14 | - | TRBJ2-5 | TRBV6-5 | - | CASSYSTGVKTQYF
14 | - | TRBJ1-1 | TRBV5-1 | - | CASSLPGRDTEAFF
17 | once | TRBJ1-5 | TRBV5-6 | - | CASSLYRGSTFNQPQHF
14 | - | TRBJ1-4 | TRBV28 | TRBD1 | CASSLGQEREKLFF
14 | - | TRBJ1-1 | TRBV24-1 | - | CATRPRIGNTEAFF
15 | - | TRBJ2-1 | TRBV6-5 | - | CASSYGGVSYNEQFF
8 | - | TRBJ2-5 | TRBV29-1 | - | CSVGTQYF
15 | - | TRBJ2-5 | TRBV18 | - | CASSPRAASGETQYF
16 | - | TRBJ1-1 | TRBV4-1 | - | CASSLTLAGRNTEAFF
12 | - | TRBJ2-3 | TRBV13 | - | CASSLERTPQYF
18 | - | TRBJ2-6 | TRBV11-2 | - | CASSLDGNFRSGANVLTF
14 | - | TRBJ2-1 | TRBV5-1 | TRBD1 | CASSLGQGDNEQFF
14 | - | TRBJ1-1 | TRBV7-9 | - | CASSFQGAITEAFF
14 | - | TRBJ2-7 | TRBV5-5 | - | CASSWGDTNYEQYF
11 | - | TRBJ1-4 | TRBV6-5 | - | CASMGVRKLFF
14 | once | TRBJ1-5 | TRBV7-9 | - | CASSFGGQDQPQHF
14 | - | TRBJ2-6 | TRBV6-2/TRBV6-3 | - | CASIKSSGANVLTF
12 | once | TRBJ1-1 | TRBV7-2 | TRBD1 | CASRRDSVEAFF
17 | - | TRBJ1-6 | TRBV4-1 | - | CASSRIGRGPYNSPLHF
14 | - | TRBJ1-1 | TRBV20-1 | - | CSAREPLIKGRAFF
11 | - | TRBJ1-2 | TRBV11-2 | - | CASSSDDGYTF
13 | - | TRBJ2-5 | TRBV19 | - | CASSGEGQETQYF
15 | - | TRBJ2-5 | TRBV20-1 | TRBD2 | CSAGSGLAVRETQYF
17 | - | TRBJ2-1 | TRBV4-2 | TRBD2 | CASSPGGGGASYNEQFF
15 | - | TRBJ2-5 | TRBV6-5 | - | CASSYSTRVQETQYF
14 | - | TRBJ2-7 | TRBV6-6 | - | CASSYRDWNVEQYF
16 | - | TRBJ2-5 | TRBV7-8 | TRBD1 | CASSLATGTGGETQYF